This TCR beta chain derives from a study of Ad26.COV2.S vaccination and SARS-CoV-2 variants. Germline lookup yields CDR1 SGHAT and CDR2 FQNNGV. The CDR3 is 17 amino acids. V lost 5 bases, J lost 0 bases, and 10 bases stayed unmatched. Treatment denoted: some 20 received Ad26.COV2.S at low or high dose, single or two shots; about 5 received placebo; per-sample allocation not given. All samples were drawn on day 63, counting from the first vaccine or placebo injection. About this clone itself: Its antigen remains unidentified.

The table came from immunoSEQ multiplex PCR; TCRdb's copy has only in-frame clones and leaves some out. The sample yields more than 250,000 clones, around 87% seen once. Study findings and constraints: Reported post-vaccination CD8+ and CD4+ T cell responses to spike showed substantial breadth.

Sample: peripheral blood, taken in a trial of Ad26.COV2.S vaccine versus placebo. The chain links TRBV11-2 to TRBJ2-3; 8 nucleotides match TRBD2. This TCR was sampled from a person aged 18-60 years who received the Ad26.COV2.S COVID-19 vaccine or a placebo. For the CDR3, the DNA is TGTGCCAGCAGCGCAGTCCTAGTAGCGGGGAGCACAGATACGCAGTATTTT. Encoded protein: CASSAVLVAGSTDTQYF.